The 3 T cell receptor beta chains reported below all come from one sample, sequenced in a study of identical twins. TCRdb redid the calling of the 5' RACE reads with MiXCR, one entry per CDR3 protein. The table includes approximately 150,000 distinct CDR3 sequences, roughly 3.2% detected once. The sequenced material came from memory T cells sorted from blood. The source of these receptors is a man aged 18 to 29 in good health.

This clonotype was observed many times. The chain joins TRBV7-9 to TRBJ2-1; 9 bases align to TRBD1. CDR3 length equals 15 residues. Germline assignment: CDR1 SEHNR and CDR2 FQNEAQ (reference sequence). J was trimmed by 4 bases and V by 5 bases; bases with no gene match: 6. The CDR3 loop is CASSITGGTYNEQFF. CDR3 DNA: TGTGCCAGCAGCATAACAGGGGGCACGTACAATGAGCAGTTCTTC.

This clonotype was detected a few times. The genes are TRBV14 and TRBJ2-7; TRBD1 agrees at 7 bases. Trimming removed 3 bases from V and 4 bases from J; junction bases left unmatched: 6. CDR3 length equals 14 residues. CDR1 and CDR2 (germline): SGHDN, FVKESK. DNA for the CDR3: TGTGCCAGCAGCCATCGGACAGGTTCATACGAGCAGTACGTC. The encoded protein is CASSHRTGSYEQYV.

This clonotype appeared many times. The chain joins TRBV12-3 or TRBV12-4 to TRBJ1-5; the D gene is possibly TRBD1 (6 bases). The CDR3 extends over 12 amino acids. Trimming took 6 bases from V and 10 from J, leaving 13 bases between them. CDR3 amino acids: CASRTTGLPQHF. The DNA for the CDR3 is TGTGCCAGCAGGACGACAGGTTTACCCCAGCATTTT.